This T cell receptor beta chain was identified in a study of cytomegalovirus exposure and HLA in healthy donors. Researchers ran the PCR with 60 Vbeta and 13 Jbeta primers. Libraries were prepared by immunoSEQ multiplex PCR; TCRdb keeps only in-frame clonotypes and omits some of them. The sample comprises around 150,000 clones, around 79% of which are singletons, and around 15% rests with the top ten. The V and J ends lost 2 bases and 3 bases respectively, with 15 bases between them. Germline CDR1 and CDR2: SGHTS and YDEGEE. CDR3 length: 16 amino acids. The receptor was isolated from a man between 50 and 59 years old in good health and CMV-seropositive. This chain joins TRBV5-8 and TRBJ1-3, with D possibly being TRBD1 (5 bases). The sequenced sample was PBMCs. CDR3 residues: CASSLQSGFGGNTIYF. The CDR3 DNA sequence: TGTGCCAGCAGCTTACAATCAGGGTTCGGTGGAAACACCATATATTTT. Based on the CDR3 plus reference TRBV5-8 and TRBJ1-3, the full variable domain is EAGVTQSPTHLIKTRGQQATLRCSPISGHTSVYWYQQALGLGLQFLLWYDEGEERNRGNFPPRFSGRQFPNYSSELNVNALELEDSALYLCASSLQSGFGGNTIYFGEGSWLTVV.